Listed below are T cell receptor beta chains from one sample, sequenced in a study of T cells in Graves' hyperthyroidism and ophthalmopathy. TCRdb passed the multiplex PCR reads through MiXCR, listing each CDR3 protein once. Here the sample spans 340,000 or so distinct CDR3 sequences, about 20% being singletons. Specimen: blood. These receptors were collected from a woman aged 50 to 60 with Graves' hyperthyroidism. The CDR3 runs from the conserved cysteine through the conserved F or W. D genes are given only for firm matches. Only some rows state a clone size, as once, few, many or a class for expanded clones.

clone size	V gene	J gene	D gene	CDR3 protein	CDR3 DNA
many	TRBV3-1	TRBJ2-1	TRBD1	CASSAGTGGNNEQFF	TGTGCCAGCAGCGCCGGGACAGGGGGGAACAATGAGCAGTTCTTC
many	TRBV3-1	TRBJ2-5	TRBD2	CASSQGGREETQYF	TGTGCCAGCAGCCAAGGGGGGAGGGAAGAGACCCAGTACTTC
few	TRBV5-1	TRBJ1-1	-	CASSLSSATEAFF	TGCGCCAGCAGCTTGTCGTCGGCCACTGAAGCTTTCTTT
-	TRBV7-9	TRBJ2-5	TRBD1	CASSFLDREETQYF	TGTGCCAGCAGCTTCCTGGACAGGGAAGAGACCCAGTACTTC
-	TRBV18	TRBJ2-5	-	CASSITEGQETQYF	TGTGCCAGCTCAATAACGGAGGGACAAGAGACCCAGTACTTC
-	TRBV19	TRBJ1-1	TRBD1	CASSMDRGLGTEAFF	TGTGCCAGTAGTATGGACAGGGGGCTGGGGACTGAAGCTTTCTTT
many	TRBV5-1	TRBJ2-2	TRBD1	CASSLAGTGRTGELFF	TGCGCCAGCAGCTTGGCCGGGACAGGGAGGACCGGGGAGCTGTTTTTT
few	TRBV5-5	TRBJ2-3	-	CASSLSGGRVADTQYF	TGTGCCAGCAGCTTGAGTGGAGGCAGGGTGGCAGATACGCAGTATTTT
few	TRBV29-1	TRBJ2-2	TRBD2	CSVPSGRKDGELFF	TGCAGCGTTCCTAGCGGGAGGAAGGACGGGGAGCTGTTTTTT
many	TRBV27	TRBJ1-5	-	CASSLSGGGGSNQPQHF	TGTGCCAGCAGTTTATCCGGCGGGGGGGGAAGCAATCAGCCCCAGCATTTT
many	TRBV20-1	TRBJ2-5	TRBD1	CSAIRDRVQETQYF	TGCAGTGCGATCCGGGACAGGGTCCAAGAGACCCAGTACTTC
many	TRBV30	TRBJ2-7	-	CAWAKYEQYF	TGTGCCTGGGCAAAGTACGAGCAGTACTTC
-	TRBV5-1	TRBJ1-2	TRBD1	CASSFAGTANYGYTF	TGCGCCAGCAGCTTCGCCGGGACAGCTAACTATGGCTACACCTTC